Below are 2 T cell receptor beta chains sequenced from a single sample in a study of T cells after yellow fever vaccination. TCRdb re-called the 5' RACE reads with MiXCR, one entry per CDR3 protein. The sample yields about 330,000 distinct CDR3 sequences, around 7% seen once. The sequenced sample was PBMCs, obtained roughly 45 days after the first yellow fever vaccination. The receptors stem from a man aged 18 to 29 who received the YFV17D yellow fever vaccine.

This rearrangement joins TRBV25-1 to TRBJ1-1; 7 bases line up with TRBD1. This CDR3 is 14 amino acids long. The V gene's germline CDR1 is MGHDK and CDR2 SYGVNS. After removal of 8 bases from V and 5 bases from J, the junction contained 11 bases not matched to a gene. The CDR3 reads CASRGSTGRTEAFF. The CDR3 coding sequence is TGTGCCAGCCGAGGATCGACAGGGAGGACTGAAGCTTTCTTT.

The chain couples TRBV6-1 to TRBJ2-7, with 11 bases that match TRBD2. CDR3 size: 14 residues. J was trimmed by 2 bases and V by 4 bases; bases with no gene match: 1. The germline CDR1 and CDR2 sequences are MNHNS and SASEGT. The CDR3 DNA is TGTGCCAGCAGTGCGACTAGCGGGGCCTACGAGCAGTACTTC. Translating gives CASSATSGAYEQYF.